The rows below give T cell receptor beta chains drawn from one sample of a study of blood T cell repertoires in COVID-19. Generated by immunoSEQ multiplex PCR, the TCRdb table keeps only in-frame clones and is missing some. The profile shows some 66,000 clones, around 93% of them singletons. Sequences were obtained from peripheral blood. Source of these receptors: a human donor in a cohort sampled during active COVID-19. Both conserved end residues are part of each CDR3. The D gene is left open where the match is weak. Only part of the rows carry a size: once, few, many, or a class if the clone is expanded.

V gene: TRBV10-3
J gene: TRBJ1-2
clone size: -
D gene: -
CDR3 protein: CAISDGGGPRGYTF
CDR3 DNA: TGTGCCATCAGTGACGGTGGAGGCCCGCGGGGCTACACCTTC

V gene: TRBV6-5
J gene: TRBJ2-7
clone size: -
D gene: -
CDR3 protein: CASSYSRTTPYEQYF
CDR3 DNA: TGTGCCAGCAGTTACTCGAGAACTACTCCCTACGAGCAGTACTTC

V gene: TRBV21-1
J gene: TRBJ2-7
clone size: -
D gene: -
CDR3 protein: CASSTSRRRERINYEQYF
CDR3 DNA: TGTGCCAGCAGCACAAGCCGACGGCGGGAGCGGATCAACTACGAGCAGTACTTC

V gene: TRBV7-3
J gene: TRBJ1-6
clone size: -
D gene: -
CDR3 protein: CASSSQRGSPLHF
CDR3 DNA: TGTGCCAGCAGCTCCCAGCGGGGATCCCCCCTCCACTTT

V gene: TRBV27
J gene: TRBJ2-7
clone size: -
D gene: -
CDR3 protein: CASSPLVGLASYEQYF
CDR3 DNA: TGTGCCAGCAGTCCCCTGGTCGGTCTAGCCTCCTACGAGCAGTACTTC

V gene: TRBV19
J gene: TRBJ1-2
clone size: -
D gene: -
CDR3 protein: CASSMTAANYGYTF
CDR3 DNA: TGTGCCAGTAGTATGACAGCAGCTAACTATGGCTACACCTTC

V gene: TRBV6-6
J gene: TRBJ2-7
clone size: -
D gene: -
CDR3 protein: CASGRTRDTISSYEQYF
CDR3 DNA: TGTGCCAGCGGTCGAACCCGGGACACGATAAGCTCCTACGAGCAGTACTTC

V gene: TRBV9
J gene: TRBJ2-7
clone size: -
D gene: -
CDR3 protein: CASSVGGLNYEQYF
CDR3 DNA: TGTGCCAGCAGCGTAGGAGGGCTGAACTACGAGCAGTACTTC

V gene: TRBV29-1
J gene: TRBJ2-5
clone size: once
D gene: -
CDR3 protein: CSVSRGGAPTVETQYF
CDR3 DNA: TGCAGCGTTTCGAGGGGGGGGGCCCCTACCGTCGAGACCCAGTACTTC

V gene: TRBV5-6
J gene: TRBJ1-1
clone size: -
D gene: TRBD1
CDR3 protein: CASSSYGTANTEAFF
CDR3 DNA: TGTGCCAGCAGCTCCTACGGGACAGCGAACACTGAAGCTTTCTTT

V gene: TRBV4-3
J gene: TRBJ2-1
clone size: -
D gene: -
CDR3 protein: CASSQVGGSYNEQFF
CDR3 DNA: TGCGCCAGCAGCCAAGTGGGGGGATCCTACAATGAGCAGTTCTTC

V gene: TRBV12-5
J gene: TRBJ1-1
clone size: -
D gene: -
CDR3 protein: CASGLAGWAFF
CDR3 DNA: TGTGCTAGTGGTTTGGCAGGGTGGGCTTTCTTT

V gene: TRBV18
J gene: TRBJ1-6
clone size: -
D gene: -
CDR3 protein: CASSPRDAFNSPLHF
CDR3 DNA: TGTGCCAGCTCACCGCGGGACGCCTTTAATTCACCCCTCCACTTT

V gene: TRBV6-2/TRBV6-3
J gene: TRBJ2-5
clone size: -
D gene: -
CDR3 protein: CASSASQETQYF
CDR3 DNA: TGTGCCAGCAGTGCGAGCCAAGAGACCCAGTACTTC

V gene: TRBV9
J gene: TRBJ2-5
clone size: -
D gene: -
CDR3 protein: CASSAGGQETQYF
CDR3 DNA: TGTGCCAGCAGCGCCGGGGGCCAAGAGACCCAGTACTTC

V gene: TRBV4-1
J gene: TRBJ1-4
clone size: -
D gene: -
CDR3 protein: CASSQVPGYNEKLFF
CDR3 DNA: TGCGCCAGCAGCCAAGTTCCAGGTTATAATGAAAAACTGTTTTTT

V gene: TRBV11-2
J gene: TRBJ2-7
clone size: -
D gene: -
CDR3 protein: CASSLAGGTGSGEQYF
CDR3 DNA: TGTGCCAGCAGCTTAGCCGGGGGAACCGGATCGGGAGAGCAGTACTTC

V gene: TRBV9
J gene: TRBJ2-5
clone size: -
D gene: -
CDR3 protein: CASSVGRTAFQETQYF
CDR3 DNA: TGTGCCAGCAGCGTAGGTCGGACAGCCTTCCAAGAGACCCAGTACTTC

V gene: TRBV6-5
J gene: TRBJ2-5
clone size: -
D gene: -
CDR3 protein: CASSYTGRNQETQYF
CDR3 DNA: TGTGCCAGCAGTTATACAGGGCGGAACCAAGAGACCCAGTACTTC

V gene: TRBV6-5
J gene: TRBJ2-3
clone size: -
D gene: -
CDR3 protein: CASSSSGWEVTDTQYF
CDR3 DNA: TGTGCCAGCAGTTCATCCGGGTGGGAGGTCACAGATACGCAGTATTTT

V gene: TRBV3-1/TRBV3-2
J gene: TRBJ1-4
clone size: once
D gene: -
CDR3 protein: CASSRPRTDANNEKLFF
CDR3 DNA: TGTGCCAGCAGCAGACCTCGGACAGACGCCAATAATGAAAAACTGTTTTTT

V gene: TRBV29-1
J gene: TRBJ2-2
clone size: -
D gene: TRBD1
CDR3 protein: CSKGQRNTGELFF
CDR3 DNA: TGCAGCAAGGGACAGCGGAACACCGGGGAGCTGTTTTTT

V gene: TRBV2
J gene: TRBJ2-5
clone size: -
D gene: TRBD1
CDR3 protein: CASRAGTGVETQYF
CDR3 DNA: TGTGCCAGCAGGGCGGGGACAGGGGTAGAGACCCAGTACTTC

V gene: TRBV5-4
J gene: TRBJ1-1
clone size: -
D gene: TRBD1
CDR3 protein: CASSRGGTGFAEAFF
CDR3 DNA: TGTGCCAGCAGCCGAGGTGGGACAGGGTTTGCTGAAGCTTTCTTT

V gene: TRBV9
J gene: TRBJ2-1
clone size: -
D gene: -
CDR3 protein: CASSVVGTYNEQFF
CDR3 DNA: TGTGCCAGCAGCGTAGTGGGGACTTACAATGAGCAGTTCTTC

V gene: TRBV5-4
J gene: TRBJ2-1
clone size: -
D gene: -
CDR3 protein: CASSQQGSYNEQFF
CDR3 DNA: TGTGCCAGCAGCCAACAGGGCTCCTACAATGAGCAGTTCTTC

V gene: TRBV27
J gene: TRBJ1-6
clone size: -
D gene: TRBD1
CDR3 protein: CASNRDRGNSPLHF
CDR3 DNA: TGTGCCAGCAACCGAGACAGGGGTAATTCACCCCTCCACTTT

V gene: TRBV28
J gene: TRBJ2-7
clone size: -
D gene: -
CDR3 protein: CASTTSAANSYEQYF
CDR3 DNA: TGTGCCAGCACTACCTCAGCGGCGAACTCCTACGAGCAGTACTTC

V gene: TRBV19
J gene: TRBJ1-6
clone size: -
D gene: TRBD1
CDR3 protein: CASSIAGGATSPLHF
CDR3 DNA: TGTGCCAGTAGTATAGCAGGGGGCGCAACCTCACCCCTCCACTTT

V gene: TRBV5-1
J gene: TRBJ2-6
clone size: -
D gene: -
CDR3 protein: CASSLAPGLGANVLTF
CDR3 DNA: TGCGCCAGCAGCTTGGCCCCTGGCCTGGGGGCCAACGTCCTGACTTTC

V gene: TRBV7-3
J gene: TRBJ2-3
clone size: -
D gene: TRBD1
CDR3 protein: CASSLTARQGPSTDTQYF
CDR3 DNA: TGTGCCAGCAGCTTAACCGCGCGACAGGGCCCTAGCACAGATACGCAGTATTTT

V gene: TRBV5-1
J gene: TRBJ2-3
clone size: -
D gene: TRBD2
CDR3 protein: CASSLQRGSTDTQYF
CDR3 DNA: TGCGCCAGCAGCTTGCAGCGGGGGAGCACAGATACGCAGTATTTT

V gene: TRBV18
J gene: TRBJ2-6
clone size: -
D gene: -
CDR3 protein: CASSLFFPSLSGANVLTF
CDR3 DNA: TGTGCCAGCTCACTTTTTTTCCCTTCCTTGTCTGGGGCCAACGTCCTGACTTTC

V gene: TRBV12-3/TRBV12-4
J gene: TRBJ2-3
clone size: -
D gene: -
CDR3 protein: CASSGQPTDTQYF
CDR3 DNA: TGTGCCAGCAGTGGGCAGCCCACAGATACGCAGTATTTT

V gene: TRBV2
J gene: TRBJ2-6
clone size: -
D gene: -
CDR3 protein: CASSEANLYGTSGANVLTF
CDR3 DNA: TGTGCCAGCAGTGAAGCGAACCTCTATGGTACTTCTGGGGCCAACGTCCTGACTTTC

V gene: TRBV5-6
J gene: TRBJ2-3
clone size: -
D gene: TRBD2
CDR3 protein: CASKRELSTDTQYF
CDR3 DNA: TGTGCCAGCAAGCGGGAGCTGAGCACAGATACGCAGTATTTT

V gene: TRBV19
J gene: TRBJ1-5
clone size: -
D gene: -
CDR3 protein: CASSPTGRSNQPQHF
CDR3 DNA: TGTGCCAGTAGTCCTACAGGGCGTAGCAATCAGCCCCAGCATTTT

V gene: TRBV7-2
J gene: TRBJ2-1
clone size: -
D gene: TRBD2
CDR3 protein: CASSLGTSIHEQFF
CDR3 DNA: TGTGCCAGCAGCTTAGGGACTAGCATCCATGAGCAGTTCTTC

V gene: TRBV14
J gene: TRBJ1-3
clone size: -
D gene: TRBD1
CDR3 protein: CASSHNPWETGTGNTIYF
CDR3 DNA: TGTGCCAGCAGCCACAACCCGTGGGAGACAGGGACTGGAAACACCATATATTTT

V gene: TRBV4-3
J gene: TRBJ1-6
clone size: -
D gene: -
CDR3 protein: CASSQDESPNSPLHF
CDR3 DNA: TGCGCCAGCAGCCAAGATGAGTCCCCGAATTCACCCCTCCACTTT

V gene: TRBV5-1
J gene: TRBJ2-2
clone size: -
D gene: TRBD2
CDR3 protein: CASSLRAGGDTGELFF
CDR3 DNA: TGCGCCAGCAGCTTACGAGCGGGGGGAGACACCGGGGAGCTGTTTTTT

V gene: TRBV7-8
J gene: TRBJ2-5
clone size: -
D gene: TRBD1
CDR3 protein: CASRQTGRSGDQYF
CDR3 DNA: TGTGCCAGCAGACAGACAGGGCGGTCAGGGGACCAGTACTTC

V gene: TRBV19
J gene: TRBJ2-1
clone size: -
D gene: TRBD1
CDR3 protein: CASSNDRENYNEQFF
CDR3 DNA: TGTGCCAGTAGTAATGACAGGGAAAACTACAATGAGCAGTTCTTC

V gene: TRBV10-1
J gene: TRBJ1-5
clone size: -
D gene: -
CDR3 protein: CASSERGRGSSNQPQHF
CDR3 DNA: TGCGCCAGCAGTGAGCGGGGTCGGGGGAGTAGCAATCAGCCCCAGCATTTT

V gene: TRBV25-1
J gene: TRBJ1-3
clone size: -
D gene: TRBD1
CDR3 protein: CASSVRTGGLPIYF
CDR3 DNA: TGTGCCAGCAGTGTCAGGACAGGGGGGTTACCCATATATTTT

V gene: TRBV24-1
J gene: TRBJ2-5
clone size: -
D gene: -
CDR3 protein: CATSQGRETQYF
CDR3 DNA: TGTGCCACCTCACAGGGGAGGGAGACCCAGTACTTC

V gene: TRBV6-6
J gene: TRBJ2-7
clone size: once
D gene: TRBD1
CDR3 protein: CASNPDGTANYEQYF
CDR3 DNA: TGTGCCAGCAACCCCGATGGGACAGCAAACTACGAGCAGTACTTC

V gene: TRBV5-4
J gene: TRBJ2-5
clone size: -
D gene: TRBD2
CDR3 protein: CASSPTSGGIGTQYF
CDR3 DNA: TGTGCCAGCAGCCCGACTAGCGGGGGGATTGGGACCCAGTACTTC

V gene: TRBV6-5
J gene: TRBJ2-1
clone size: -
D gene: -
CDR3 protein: CAGSRGEVTYNEQFF
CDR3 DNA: TGTGCCGGCAGCAGGGGGGAAGTTACCTACAATGAGCAGTTCTTC

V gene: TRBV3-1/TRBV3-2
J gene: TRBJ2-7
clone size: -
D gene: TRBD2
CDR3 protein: CASSETRAGGTSYEQYF
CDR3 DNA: TGTGCCAGCAGCGAAACACGGGCGGGGGGTACCTCCTACGAGCAGTACTTC

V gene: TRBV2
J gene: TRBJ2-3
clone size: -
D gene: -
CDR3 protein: CASALGGRTDTQYF
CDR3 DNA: TGTGCCAGCGCCCTGGGGGGGCGCACAGATACGCAGTATTTT

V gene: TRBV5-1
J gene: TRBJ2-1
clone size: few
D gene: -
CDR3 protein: CASSSPGLRTYNEQFF
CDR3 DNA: TGCGCCAGCAGCTCCCCGGGACTCCGAACCTACAATGAGCAGTTCTTC

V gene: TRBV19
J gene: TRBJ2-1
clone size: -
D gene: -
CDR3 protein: CATKTDQTYNEQFF
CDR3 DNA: TGTGCCACTAAGACTGACCAGACCTATAATGAGCAGTTCTTC